The 27 T cell receptor beta chains given below trace back to one sample, sequenced in a study of response to subunit inactivated influenza vaccine. Each CDR3 protein is one row after TCRdb ran MiXCR on the RT-PCR reads. The sample lists more than 550,000 distinct CDR3 sequences; over 9.5% were seen once. This material consisted of PBMCs from blood, taken on the day of vaccination. The receptors derive from a man aged 45-65 years who received an inactivated influenza vaccine.

This clonotype was counted between two and nine times. The gene calls are TRBV20-1 and TRBJ2-3; 7 bases agree with TRBD1. CDR3 length: 17 residues. V was clipped by 6 bases and J by 2 bases; unmatched bases: 17. The germline V gene encodes CDR1 DFQATT and CDR2 SNEGSKA (reference sequence). The CDR3 here is CSATNDWTGQFTDTQYF. The CDR3 DNA is TGCAGTGCCACCAACGACTGGACGGGACAGTTCACAGATACGCAGTATTTT.

The CDR3: CASSTQGRDEQFF. DNA of the CDR3: TGCGCCAGCAGTACACAGGGGAGGGATGAGCAGTTCTTC. The chain couples TRBV5-1 to TRBJ2-1; either TRBD1 or TRBD2 may fit D (7 bases each). With 5 bases removed from V and 8 bases from J, the gap between germline ends came to 14 bases. This CDR3 region has 13 residues. Germline CDR1 is SGHRS and CDR2 is YFSETQ.

The chain uses TRBV27 and TRBJ2-7, with 9 bases identical to TRBD2. The CDR3 has 16 amino acids. Per germline, CDR1 MNHEY and CDR2 SMNVEV (reference sequence). Trimming removed 2 bases from V and 6 bases from J; junction bases left unmatched: 11. In DNA, the CDR3 is TGTGCCAGCAGTTTAGTCGGCGGGAGGGCCGGTAGCGAGCAGTACTTC. Translating it yields CASSLVGGRAGSEQYF.

This clonotype was seen a few times. The V gene is TRBV18, the J gene TRBJ2-7; D is unclear. Germline V gene sequence: CDR1 KGHSH, CDR2 LQKENI. V was cut by 0 bases and J by 7 bases, with 13 bases left in between. The CDR3 is made up of 14 amino acids. The DNA for the CDR3 is TGTGCCAGCTCACCACCTTTAAGCCGTGGAGAGCAGTACTTC. It encodes CASSPPLSRGEQYF.

This rearrangement joins TRBV4-1 to TRBJ1-3; unclear D gene. Trimming pared 3 bases from V and 4 bases from J, leaving 16 bases between. The CDR3 consists of 16 residues. The germline V gene encodes CDR1 MGHRA and CDR2 YSYEKL. CDR3 nucleotides: TGCGCCAGCAGCCACAATGGTCCGGTGGAAGGAAACACCATATATTTT. Its protein product is CASSHNGPVEGNTIYF.

This clonotype has more than one count but fewer than ten. This chain links TRBV6-1 with TRBJ1-4; unclear D gene. V was clipped by 6 bases and J by 7 bases, with 12 bases between them. This CDR3 is built from 13 residues. Germline lookup yields CDR1 MNHNS and CDR2 SASEGT. CDR3 loop: CASRGRSGEKLFF. The CDR3 DNA reads as TGTGCCAGCAGAGGACGGTCGGGTGAAAAACTGTTTTTT.

The rearrangement uses TRBV10-2 and TRBJ1-6, with 7 bases lining up with TRBD1. V lost 6 bases to trimming and J lost 1 base; unmatched junction nucleotides: 3. The germline V gene encodes CDR1 WSHSY and CDR2 SAAADI. This CDR3 is 15 amino acids long. CDR3: CASRGDRSYNSPLHF. DNA of the CDR3: TGCGCCAGCAGGGGGGACAGATCCTATAATTCACCCCTCCACTTT.

This clonotype was counted many times. V is TRBV19 and J is TRBJ1-5; 8 positions match TRBD1. CDR3 length equals 14 residues. Germline trimming cut 6 bases from V and 4 bases from J; bases unmatched to any gene: 5. The germline CDR1 and CDR2 sequences are LNHDA and SQIVND (reference sequence). As DNA, the CDR3 is TGTGCCAGTAGCACTACAGGGGGAAATCAGCCCCAGCATTTT. Translating gives CASSTTGGNQPQHF.

This clonotype was detected a few times. The V and J genes are TRBV11-2 and TRBJ1-4; 10 bases match TRBD1. This CDR3 is 16 amino acids long. Germline V gives CDR1 SGHAT, CDR2 FQNNGV. The V gene end was trimmed by 1 base and the J gene end by 6 bases; junction bases not matched to a gene: 5. CDR3 sequence reads: CASSLAGQGVYEKLFF. As DNA, the CDR3 is TGTGCCAGCAGCTTAGCCGGACAGGGGGTTTATGAAAAACTGTTTTTT.

The genes are TRBV5-1 and TRBJ2-2, with D perhaps TRBD2 (5 bases). The CDR3 loop spans 13 amino acids. CDR1 and CDR2 from the germline V gene are SGHRS and YFSETQ. The V end was cut by 5 bases, the J end by 8 bases, with 13 bases between. The CDR3 DNA reads TGCGCCAGCAGTTCGGCACCGGGGGGGGAGCTGTTTTTT. Its translation is CASSSAPGGELFF.

The table lists this clonotype with a few counts. The V and J genes are TRBV4-2 and TRBJ2-2; perhaps TRBD1 as D (5 bases). Germline CDR1 and CDR2: LGHNA and YNFKEQ. The CDR3 extends over 17 amino acids. The V gene lost 0 bases and the J gene lost 1 base, with 12 bases spanning the gap. Here the CDR3 reads CASSQDVWGGNTGELFF. CDR3 nucleotide sequence: TGTGCCAGCAGCCAAGATGTCTGGGGCGGGAACACCGGGGAGCTGTTTTTT.

This clonotype was recorded at least ten times. This chain links TRBV29-1 with TRBJ2-1; D ambiguous. The germline V gene has CDR1 SQVTM and CDR2 ANQGSEA. The V end was cut by 5 bases, the J end by 0 bases, with 5 bases between. This CDR3 has 12 amino acids. CDR3: CSVPNSYNEQFF. DNA of the CDR3: TGCAGCGTTCCTAACTCCTACAATGAGCAGTTCTTC.

A few counts support this clonotype. The chain uses TRBV4-1 and TRBJ2-2, with D tentatively TRBD1 or TRBD2 (6 bases each). The CDR3 contains 16 residues. Germline CDR1 reads MGHRA; CDR2 reads YSYEKL. V lost 1 base, J lost 6 bases, and 15 bases lay in between. CDR3 sequence reads: CASSQGGARSAGELFF. In nucleotides, the CDR3 is TGCGCCAGCAGCCAAGGGGGGGCGCGGAGCGCCGGGGAGCTGTTTTTT.

The V gene is TRBV30, the J gene TRBJ2-2; D unresolved. The CDR3 extends over 13 amino acids. The germline V gene encodes CDR1 GTSNPN and CDR2 SVGIG (reference sequence). V was shortened by 2 bases and J by 6 bases, with 10 bases between the two germline ends. CDR3 protein: CAWSPFSAGELFF. The CDR3 region has the DNA TGTGCCTGGAGTCCCTTCAGCGCCGGGGAGCTGTTTTTT.

This clonotype was detected only a few times. The rearrangement joins TRBV7-2 to TRBJ2-5, with 10 bases lining up with TRBD2. This CDR3 spans 14 amino acids. The germline V gene has CDR1 SGHTA and CDR2 FQGNSA. V lost 5 bases to trimming and J lost 5 bases; unmatched junction nucleotides: 5. In DNA form, the CDR3 reads TGTGCCAGCAGCACTAAGGGACTAGCGGAGACCCAGTACTTC. This translates into CASSTKGLAETQYF.

This clonotype was recorded a few times. V is TRBV7-3 and J is TRBJ2-2; no reliable D call. CDR3 length: 14 residues. Germline lookup yields CDR1 SGHTA and CDR2 FQGTGA. V lost 5 bases to trimming and J lost 2 bases, with 9 bases between them. CDR3 DNA: TGTGCCAGCAGCCCCCTGAACAACACCGGGGAGCTGTTTTTT. Protein: CASSPLNNTGELFF.

The gene calls are TRBV6-5 and TRBJ2-7; 8 bases agree with TRBD1. V was pared by 2 bases and J by 3 bases, with 6 bases of the junction left unmatched. The CDR3 length is 15 residues. Germline V gene lookup returns CDR1 MNHEY and CDR2 SVGAGI. CDR3: CASSYKGRGRYEQYF. The DNA of the CDR3 is TGTGCCAGCAGTTACAAGGGCAGGGGGCGCTACGAGCAGTACTTC.

The chain employs TRBV12-3 or TRBV12-4 and TRBJ2-2; D remains unclear. This CDR3 spans 13 amino acids. V lost 3 bases, J lost 6 bases, and 8 bases lay in between. CDR3 nucleotide sequence: TGTGCCAGCAGTTTTTGGGAATCCGGGGAGCTGTTTTTT. It translates to CASSFWESGELFF.

The J gene is TRBJ2-2, the V gene TRBV27; 9 bases match TRBD2. The CDR3 runs to 16 residues. Germline V gene data show CDR1 as MNHEY and CDR2 as SMNVEV (reference sequence). Trimming took 3 bases from V and 6 from J; bases not matched to a gene: 8. CDR3 sequence reads: CASSFWLAGWAGELFF. CDR3 bases: TGTGCCAGCAGTTTTTGGCTAGCGGGATGGGCCGGGGAGCTGTTTTTT.

Notes on this clonotype: One end of the junction varies from germline; a read error may be responsible. The chain has TRBV20-1 and TRBJ2-1; TRBD2 might be the D (5 bases). CDR3 length equals 16 residues. Germline CDR1 reads DFQATT; CDR2 reads SNEGSKA (reference sequence). The CDR3 nucleotides read TGCTGTGCTAGAGACCCCCGGCTAGCATCTGGGAATGAGCAGTTCTTC. It yields the protein CCARDPRLASGNEQFF.

This clonotype was detected only a few times. The CDR3 reads CASSLSSGFGEQYF. The CDR3 bases are TGTGCCAGCAGCTTATCTTCAGGGTTCGGGGAGCAGTACTTC. The chain uses TRBV5-5 and TRBJ2-7, with D perhaps TRBD1 (5 bases). CDR1 and CDR2 (germline): SGHKS, YYEKEE (reference sequence). CDR3 length: 14 residues. The ends were cut back, 2 bases at V and 7 bases at J, with 16 bases in the middle. Full variable domain (outside the CDR3, taken from reference TRBV5-5 and TRBJ2-7): DAGVTQSPTHLIKTRGQQVTLRCSPISGHKSVSWYQQVLGQGPQFIFQYYEKEERGRGNFPDRFSARQFPNYSSELNVNALLLGDSALYLCASSLSSGFGEQYFGPGTRLTVT.

This clonotype was seen a handful of times. This chain joins TRBV6-1 and TRBJ2-2; TRBD2 matches at 8 bases. Germline V gene data show CDR1 as MNHNS and CDR2 as SASEGT. The J segment lost 2 bases and the V segment lost 8 bases, leaving 13 bases of the junction unmatched. The CDR3 is 17 residues long. The CDR3 region is CASASPPGGLNTGELFF. The CDR3 DNA follows: TGTGCCAGCGCTTCACCTCCGGGGGGGCTTAACACCGGGGAGCTGTTTTTT.

Only a few counts were recorded for this clonotype. The rearrangement links TRBV12-3 or TRBV12-4 to TRBJ2-7; unclear D gene. The CDR3 contains 16 residues. With 3 bases removed from V and 1 base from J, the gap between germline ends came to 16 bases. This CDR3 is CASSFGSGAPSYEQYF. DNA for the CDR3: TGTGCCAGCAGTTTCGGTTCGGGCGCCCCTTCCTACGAGCAGTACTTC.

This clonotype has more than one count but fewer than ten. For the CDR3, the DNA is TGTGCCAGCACCGTACAAGCCCAGCCCCAGCATTTT. It codes for CASTVQAQPQHF. V and J are TRBV12-3 or TRBV12-4 and TRBJ1-5; D is undetermined. The CDR3 consists of 12 residues. Trimming removed 7 bases at V and 7 bases at J, with 11 bases between.

The sample holds many counts of this clonotype. This chain connects TRBV2 to TRBJ1-6; TRBD1 is a possible D gene (6 bases). Germline V gene data show CDR1 as SNHLY and CDR2 as FYNNEI. There are 14 residues in the CDR3. Trimming cost V 6 bases and J 7 bases, with 13 bases left between them. CDR3 residues: CASSIAGENSPLHF. The CDR3 nucleotides read TGTGCCAGCAGCATAGCAGGGGAAAATTCACCCCTCCACTTT.

The J gene is TRBJ2-5, the V gene TRBV7-6; unclear D gene. V was pared by 0 bases and J by 9 bases, with 5 bases between. The CDR3 length is 11 residues. Germline CDR1 and CDR2: SGHVS and FNYEAQ. In DNA form, the CDR3 reads TGTGCCAGCAGCTTAGCCGAGGCCCAGTACTTC. It specifies CASSLAEAQYF.

This clonotype was seen a few times. The genes are TRBV25-1 and TRBJ2-1; a possible D gene is TRBD1 (8 bases). The length of the CDR3 is 14 residues. CDR1 is MGHDK and CDR2 is SYGVNS in the germline V gene. Between the trimmed V and J ends, which lost 7 bases and 7 bases, there was a span of 17 bases. DNA of the CDR3: TGTGCCAGCACCCAGGGGGCGCGGGGGAATGAGCAGTTCTTC. As protein: CASTQGARGNEQFF.